This T cell receptor (beta chain) appears in the sequencing data of a study of neoadjuvant nivolumab and ipilimumab in lung cancer. Germline V lookup: CDR1 MNHEY, CDR2 SVGAGI. This CDR3 region has 13 residues. V was shortened by 5 bases and J by 0 bases, with 7 bases between the two germline ends. This clone has a handful of counts. Sequencing was performed with immunoSEQ multiplex PCR; in TCRdb, only in-frame clones are kept and a portion is missing. The data contain fewer than 30,000 clones, 70% to 80% of them singletons. The gene calls are TRBV6-5 and TRBJ1-2; unclear D gene. This sequence was found in an adult with non-small cell lung cancer. The specimen was tumor tissue, collected after neoadjuvant nivolumab, alone or with ipilimumab, at or shortly before surgery. CDR3 sequence: CASSPATNYGYTF. CDR3 nucleotide sequence: TGTGCCAGCAGTCCAGCCACTAACTATGGCTACACCTTC.